The TCR beta chain described here comes from a study of blood T cell repertoires in COVID-19. The overall study: The United States, Italy and Spain were the sources of the acute and convalescent COVID-19 samples. PBMCs, B-cell-depleted T cells, or T cells provided the cDNA or gDNA that made up the material.

V was trimmed by 6 bases and J by 2 bases, leaving 14 bases between them. This CDR3 comprises 14 residues. Germline lookup yields CDR1 SEHNR and CDR2 FQNEAQ (reference sequence). Patients from Seattle were sampled longitudinally, starting during active infection. As originally analysed: Scientists estimated how many nucleated cells there were by amplifying reference gene primers. The table came from immunoSEQ multiplex PCR; TCRdb's copy has only in-frame clones and leaves some out. V, J and clone size are those of that table, while D and trimming were read from the DNA. The table includes about 94,000 clones, around 74% detected once. This clone was observed a few times.

The clonotype comes from a man between 65 and 85 years old with COVID-19, enrolled during active disease. The sample consisted of peripheral blood. The chain has TRBV7-9 and TRBJ2-7; D perhaps matches TRBD1 (8 bases). The CDR3 region is CASSATGGAYEQYF. The CDR3 region has the DNA TGTGCCAGCAGTGCTACAGGGGGGGCCTACGAGCAGTACTTC.